A selection of T cell receptor beta chains follows, all from one sample in a study of blood T cells in healthy people across ages. TCRdb used MiXCR to reprocess the 5' RACE reads, holding one entry per CDR3 protein. There are 1.5 million to 2 million distinct CDR3 sequences in the sample; 25% to 30% occur only once, and 7.7% lies in the top ten. Sequencing was done on a sample of blood. The source is a woman aged 25 to 39 in good health. CDR3s include the opening cysteine and the closing phenylalanine or tryptophan. Each record gives: CDR3 length, clone size, D gene, J gene, V gene, CDR3 DNA, CDR3 protein. A D gene is named only where the DNA matches it firmly. The size field is filled for only some rows; it gives once, few, many or a size class.

12 many - TRBJ2-7 TRBV20-1 TGCAGTGCTAGAGAGTACGGATACGAGCAGTACTTC CSAREYGYEQYF
18 few TRBD2 TRBJ2-4 TRBV3-1 TGTGCCAGCAGCCAAGGGGGTAGCGGGGGGATAGCCAAAAACATTCAGTACTTC CASSQGGSGGIAKNIQYF
14 - - TRBJ1-5 TRBV27 TGTGCCAGCAGTTTACGGCAGGGCCATCAGCCCCAGCATTTT CASSLRQGHQPQHF
17 few - TRBJ1-4 TRBV16 TGTGCCAGCAGCCAAATGACGGGCCGGGGAACTAATGAAAAACTGTTTTTT CASSQMTGRGTNEKLFF
15 - - TRBJ1-4 TRBV28 TGTGCCAGCAGCGAAAACAGGACAACTAATGAAAAACTGTTTTTT CASSENRTTNEKLFF
13 - - TRBJ2-3 TRBV5-6 TGTGCCAGCAGCTTGGAGGAAACAGATACGCAGTATTTT CASSLEETDTQYF
19 many TRBD2 TRBJ2-6 TRBV12-3/TRBV12-4 TGTGCCAGCAGTGAACGCCAGCGGGGAATGAGAGCTGGGGCCAACGTCCTGACTTTC CASSERQRGMRAGANVLTF
14 few TRBD1 TRBJ1-5 TRBV6-1 TGTGCCAGCAGTGGAGGACAGGTCAATCAGCCCCAGCATTTT CASSGGQVNQPQHF
14 many - TRBJ2-5 TRBV10-3 TGTGCCATCAGTGAAGACGGGGGTCAAGAGACCCAGTACTTC CAISEDGGQETQYF
11 many - TRBJ2-7 TRBV29-1 TGCAGCGTTGAAGGGATGGGCGAGCAGTACTTC CSVEGMGEQYF
15 - TRBD1 TRBJ1-2 TRBV11-2 TGTGCCAGCAGCTTAGATCCTGGGACAGCCTATGGCTACACCTTC CASSLDPGTAYGYTF
12 many - TRBJ2-7 TRBV20-1 TGCAGTGCTAGTAACCCAGGTTTTGAGCAGTACTTC CSASNPGFEQYF
11 many - TRBJ2-1 TRBV29-1 TGCAGCACCCACCCGGGGGTTGAGCAGTTCTTC CSTHPGVEQFF
16 few - TRBJ2-1 TRBV7-6 TGTGCCAGCAGCTTAGCTTCCAGGCGGGTTAACAATGAGCAGTTCTTC CASSLASRRVNNEQFF
16 - TRBD2 TRBJ2-3 TRBV6-5 TGTGCCAGCAGTCCCCTCGCGGGAGGCAACACAGATACGCAGTATTTT CASSPLAGGNTDTQYF
14 many - TRBJ1-2 TRBV20-1 TGCAGTGCTAGAGATCCAGCGGGGGGCTCTGGCTACACCTTC CSARDPAGGSGYTF
15 many TRBD1 TRBJ2-5 TRBV7-2 TGTGCCAGCAGCAGTTGGGACAGGCCGGGGGAGACCCAGTACTTC CASSSWDRPGETQYF
16 - TRBD2 TRBJ2-4 TRBV6-5 TGTGCCAGCAGTTACTCTTCTAGCGGGAGGAACAATGAGCAGTACTTC CASSYSSSGRNNEQYF
14 few TRBD1 TRBJ1-2 TRBV5-1 TGCGCCAGCAGCACGACAGGGGGGCCCTATGGCTACACCTTC CASSTTGGPYGYTF
14 - - TRBJ1-1 TRBV23-1 TGCGCCAGCATAACAGTTCTGAACGTCACTGAAGCTTTCTTT CASITVLNVTEAFF
13 few - TRBJ1-4 TRBV12-3/TRBV12-4 TGTGCCAGCAGTTTGAGGGGACATGAAAAACTGTTTTTT CASSLRGHEKLFF
13 few - TRBJ2-3 TRBV7-2 TGTGCCAGCAGATGGATCATCACAGATACGCAGTATTTT CASRWIITDTQYF
18 - TRBD2 TRBJ2-1 TRBV7-9 TGTGCCAGCAGCGAACCTACTAGCGGGAGGACCTCCTACAATGAGCAGTTCTTC CASSEPTSGRTSYNEQFF
13 few TRBD2 TRBJ2-1 TRBV20-1 TGCAGTGCTGCGGCGGGAGGGTTCAATGAGCAGTTCTTC CSAAAGGFNEQFF
14 many - TRBJ2-5 TRBV12-3/TRBV12-4 TGTGCCAGCAGTGTTCGGGGGGCGGAAGAGACCCAGTACTTC CASSVRGAEETQYF
14 - TRBD1 TRBJ2-5 TRBV28 TGTGCCAGCAGCGGGGACAGGACCCAAGAGACCCAGTACTTC CASSGDRTQETQYF
13 - - TRBJ2-5 TRBV20-1 TGCAGTGCTAACGGTAGGCTAGAAGAGACCCAGTACTTC CSANGRLEETQYF
17 - - TRBJ1-6 TRBV7-9 TGTGCCAGCAGCCTTACCACAGGAGACCCCAATTTGACACCCCTCCACTTT CASSLTTGDPNLTPLHF
13 few - TRBJ2-7 TRBV15 TGTGCCACCGCCTTGGGGACTCGGAATGAGCAGTACTTC CATALGTRNEQYF
14 - - TRBJ1-2 TRBV30 TGTGCCTGGAGATCCCCGGGGAGAGACTATGGCTACACCTTC CAWRSPGRDYGYTF
14 many - TRBJ2-7 TRBV7-6 TGTGCCAGCAGCCCCGCACCTCCTAGGTACGAGCAGTACTTC CASSPAPPRYEQYF